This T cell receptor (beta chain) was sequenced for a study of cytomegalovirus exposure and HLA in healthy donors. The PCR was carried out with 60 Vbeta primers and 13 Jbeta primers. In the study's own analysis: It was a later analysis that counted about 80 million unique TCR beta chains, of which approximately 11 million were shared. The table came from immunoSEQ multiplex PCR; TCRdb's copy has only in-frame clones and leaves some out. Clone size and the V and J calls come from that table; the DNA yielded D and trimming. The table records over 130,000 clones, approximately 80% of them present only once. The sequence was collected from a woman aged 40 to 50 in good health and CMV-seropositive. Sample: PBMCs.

The CDR3 is CASSRTGDGYTF. As DNA, the CDR3 is TGTGCCAGCAGCCGGACAGGGGACGGCTACACCTTC. This chain connects TRBV11-3 to TRBJ1-2; 9 nucleotides match TRBD1. The CDR3 spans 12 residues. Germline CDR1 and CDR2: SGHNT and YENEEA. V dropped 5 bases and J dropped 8; count of bases not matched to a gene: 3.